The entry below gives a single T cell receptor (beta chain) sequence along with its context. These data are taken from a study of blood T cells in healthy people across ages. Looked up from germline, CDR1 is MNHEY and CDR2 is SVGEGT. The CDR3 runs 16 residues. The ends were cut back, 2 bases at V and 11 bases at J, with 24 bases in the middle. Donors gave ten milliliters of peripheral blood apiece. Samples each yielded at least 5.5 micrograms of total RNA. Sample-barcoded 5' priming and a J-beta primer mix drove a second PCR of about 6 to 12 cycles. TCRdb called the 5' RACE reads again in MiXCR, with one record for every CDR3 protein. Among 780,000 or so distinct CDR3 sequences listed, more than 50% were seen once.

Sample: blood. V and J are TRBV6-2 or TRBV6-3 and TRBJ2-5; D not certain. The TCR sequence derives from a man aged 40-50 years in good health. The CDR3 sequence: CASSYPPHMGYNEQYF. For the CDR3, the DNA is TGTGCCAGCAGTTACCCCCCACATATGGGCTACAATGAGCAGTACTTC.